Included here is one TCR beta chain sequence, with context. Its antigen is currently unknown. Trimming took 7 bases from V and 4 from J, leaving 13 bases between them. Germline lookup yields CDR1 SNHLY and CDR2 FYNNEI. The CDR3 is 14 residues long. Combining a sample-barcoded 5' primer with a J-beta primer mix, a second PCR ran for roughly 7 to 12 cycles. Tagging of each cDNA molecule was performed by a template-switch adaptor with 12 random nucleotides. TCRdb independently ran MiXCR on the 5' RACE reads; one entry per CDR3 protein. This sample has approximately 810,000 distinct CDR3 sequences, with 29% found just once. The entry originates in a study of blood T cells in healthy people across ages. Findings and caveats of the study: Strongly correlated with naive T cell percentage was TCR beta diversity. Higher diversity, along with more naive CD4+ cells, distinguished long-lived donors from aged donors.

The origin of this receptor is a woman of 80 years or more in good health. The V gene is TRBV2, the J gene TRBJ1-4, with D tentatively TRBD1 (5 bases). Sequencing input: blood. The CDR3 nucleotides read TGTGCCAGCAAACCGGGACTACTTAATGAAAAACTGTTTTTT. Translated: CASKPGLLNEKLFF.